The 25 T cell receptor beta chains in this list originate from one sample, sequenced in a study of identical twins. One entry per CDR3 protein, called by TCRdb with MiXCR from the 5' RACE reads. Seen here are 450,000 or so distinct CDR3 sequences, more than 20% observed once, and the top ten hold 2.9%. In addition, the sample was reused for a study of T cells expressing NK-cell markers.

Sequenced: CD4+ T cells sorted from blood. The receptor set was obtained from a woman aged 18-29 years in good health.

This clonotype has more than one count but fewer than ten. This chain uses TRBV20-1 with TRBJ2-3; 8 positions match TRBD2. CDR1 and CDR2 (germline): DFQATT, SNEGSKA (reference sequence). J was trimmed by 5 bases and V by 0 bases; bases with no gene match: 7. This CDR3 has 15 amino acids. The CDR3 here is CSARDSGTGIDTQYF. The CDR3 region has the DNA TGCAGTGCTAGAGATAGCGGGACCGGGATAGATACGCAGTATTTT.

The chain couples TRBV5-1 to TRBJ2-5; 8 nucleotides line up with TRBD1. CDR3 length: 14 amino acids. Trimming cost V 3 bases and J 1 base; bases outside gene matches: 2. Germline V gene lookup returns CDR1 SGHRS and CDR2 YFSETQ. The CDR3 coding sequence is TGCGCCAGCAGCTCGGACAGGGCCCAAGAGACCCAGTACTTC. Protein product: CASSSDRAQETQYF.

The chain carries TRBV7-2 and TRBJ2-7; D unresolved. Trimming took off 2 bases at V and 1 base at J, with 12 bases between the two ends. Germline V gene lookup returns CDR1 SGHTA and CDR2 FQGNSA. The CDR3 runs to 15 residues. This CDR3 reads CASSLRPSPSYEQYF. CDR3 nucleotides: TGTGCCAGCAGCTTAAGGCCCAGTCCTTCCTACGAGCAGTACTTC. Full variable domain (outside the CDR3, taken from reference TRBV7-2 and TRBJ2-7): GAGVSQSPSNKVTEKGKDVELRCDPISGHTALYWYRQSLGQGLEFLIYFQGNSAPDKSGLPSDRFSAERTGGSVSTLTIQRTQQEDSAVYLCASSLRPSPSYEQYFGPGTRLTVT.

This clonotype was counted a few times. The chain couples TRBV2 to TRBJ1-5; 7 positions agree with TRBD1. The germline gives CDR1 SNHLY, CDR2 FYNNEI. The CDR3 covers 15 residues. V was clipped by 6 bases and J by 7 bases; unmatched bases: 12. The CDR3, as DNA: TGTGCCAGCAGCGGCAATACAGGGGTAGAGCAGCCCCAGCATTTT. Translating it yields CASSGNTGVEQPQHF. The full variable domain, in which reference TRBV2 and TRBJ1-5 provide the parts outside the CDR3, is EPEVTQTPSHQVTQMGQEVILRCVPISNHLYFYWYRQILGQKVEFLVSFYNNEISEKSEIFDDQFSVERPDGSNFTLKIRSTKLEDSAMYFCASSGNTGVEQPQHFGDGTRLSIL.

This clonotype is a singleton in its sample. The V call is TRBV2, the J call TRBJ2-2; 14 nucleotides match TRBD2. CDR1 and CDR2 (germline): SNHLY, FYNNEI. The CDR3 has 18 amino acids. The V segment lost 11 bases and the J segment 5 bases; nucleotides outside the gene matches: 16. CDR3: CAFSPPGTSGSYTGELFF. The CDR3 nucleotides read TGTGCCTTCAGTCCTCCCGGGACTAGCGGGAGTTATACCGGGGAGCTGTTTTTT.

CDR3 residues: CASSYSAPVTGELFF. The CDR3 DNA reads as TGTGCCAGCAGTTACTCCGCCCCGGTCACCGGGGAGCTGTTTTTT. The chain joins TRBV6-2 or TRBV6-3 to TRBJ2-2; no firm D call. The CDR3 length is 15 residues. Per germline, CDR1 MNHEY and CDR2 SVGEGT. With 0 bases removed from V and 4 bases from J, the gap between germline ends came to 9 bases.

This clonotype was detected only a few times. The CDR3 here is CASTPSRVGETQYF. CDR3 DNA: TGTGCCAGCACCCCCTCCCGGGTAGGGGAGACCCAGTACTTC. This sequence joins TRBV2 and TRBJ2-5; unclear D gene. The CDR3 has 14 amino acids. Trimming removed 7 bases at V and 5 bases at J, with 17 bases between. The germline V gene has CDR1 SNHLY and CDR2 FYNNEI.

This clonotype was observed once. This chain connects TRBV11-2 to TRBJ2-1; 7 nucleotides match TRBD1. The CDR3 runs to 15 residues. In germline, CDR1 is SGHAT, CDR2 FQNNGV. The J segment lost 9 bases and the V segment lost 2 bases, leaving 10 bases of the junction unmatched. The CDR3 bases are TGTGCCAGCAGCTTACCTTTTAACAGGGGCAGTGAGCAGTTCTTC. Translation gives CASSLPFNRGSEQFF.

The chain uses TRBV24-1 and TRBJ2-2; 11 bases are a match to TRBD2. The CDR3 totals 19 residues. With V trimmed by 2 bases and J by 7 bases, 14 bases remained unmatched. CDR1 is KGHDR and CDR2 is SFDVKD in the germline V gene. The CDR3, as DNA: TGTGCCACCAGTGATTCCGGGACTAGCGGCCAGGAGGAGGGCGGGGAGCTGTTTTTT. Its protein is CATSDSGTSGQEEGGELFF.

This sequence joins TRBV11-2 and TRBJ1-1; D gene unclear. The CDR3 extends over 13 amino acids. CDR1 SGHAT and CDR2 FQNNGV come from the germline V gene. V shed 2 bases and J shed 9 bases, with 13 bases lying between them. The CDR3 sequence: CASSLSLGSQAFF. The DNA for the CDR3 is TGTGCCAGCAGCTTAAGTTTAGGCAGCCAAGCTTTCTTT.

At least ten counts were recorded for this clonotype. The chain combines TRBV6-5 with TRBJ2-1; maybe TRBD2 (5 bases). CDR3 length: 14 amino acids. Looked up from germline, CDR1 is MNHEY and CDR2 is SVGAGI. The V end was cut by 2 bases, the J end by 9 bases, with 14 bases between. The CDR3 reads CASSYRLAHVEQFF. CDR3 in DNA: TGTGCCAGCAGTTACCGTCTAGCCCACGTTGAGCAGTTCTTC.

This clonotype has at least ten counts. The CDR3 region is CASSATGADTQYF. DNA for the CDR3: TGTGCCAGCAGTGCTACAGGGGCCGATACGCAGTATTTT. The chain is built from TRBV12-3 or TRBV12-4 and TRBJ2-3, with TRBD1 identical over 7 bases. The CDR3 consists of 13 residues. V trimming: 5 bases; J trimming: 6 bases; junction bases outside the gene matches: 5.

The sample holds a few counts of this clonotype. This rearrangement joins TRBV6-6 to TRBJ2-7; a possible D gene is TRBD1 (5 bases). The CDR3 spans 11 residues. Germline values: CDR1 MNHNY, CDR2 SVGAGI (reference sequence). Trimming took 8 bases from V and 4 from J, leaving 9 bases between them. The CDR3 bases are TGTGCCAGCTTGACAGATTACGAGCAGTACTTC. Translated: CASLTDYEQYF.

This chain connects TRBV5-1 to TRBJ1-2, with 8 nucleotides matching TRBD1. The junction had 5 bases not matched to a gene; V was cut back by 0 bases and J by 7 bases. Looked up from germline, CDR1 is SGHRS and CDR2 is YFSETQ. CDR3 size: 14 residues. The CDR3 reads CASSLDTGGIGYTF. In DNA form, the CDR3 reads TGCGCCAGCAGCTTGGATACAGGGGGTATTGGCTACACCTTC.

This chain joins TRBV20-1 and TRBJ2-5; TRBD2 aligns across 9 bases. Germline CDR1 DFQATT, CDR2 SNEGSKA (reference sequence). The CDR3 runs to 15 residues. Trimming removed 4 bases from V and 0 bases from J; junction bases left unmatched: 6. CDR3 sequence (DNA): TGCAGTGCTATCCCGGCTAGCGGGAACCAAGAGACCCAGTACTTC. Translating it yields CSAIPASGNQETQYF.

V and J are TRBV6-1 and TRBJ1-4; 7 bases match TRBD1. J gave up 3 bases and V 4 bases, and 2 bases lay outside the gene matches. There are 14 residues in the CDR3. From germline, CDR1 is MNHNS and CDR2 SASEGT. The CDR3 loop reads CASSVGTANEKLFF. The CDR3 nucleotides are TGTGCCAGCAGTGTCGGGACAGCTAATGAAAAACTGTTTTTT.

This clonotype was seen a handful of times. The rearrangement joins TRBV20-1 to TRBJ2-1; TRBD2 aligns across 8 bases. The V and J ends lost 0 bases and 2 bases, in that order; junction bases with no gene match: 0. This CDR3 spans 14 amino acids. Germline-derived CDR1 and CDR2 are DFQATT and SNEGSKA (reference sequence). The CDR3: CSAREAGAYNEQFF. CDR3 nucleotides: TGCAGTGCTAGAGAAGCGGGGGCCTACAATGAGCAGTTCTTC.

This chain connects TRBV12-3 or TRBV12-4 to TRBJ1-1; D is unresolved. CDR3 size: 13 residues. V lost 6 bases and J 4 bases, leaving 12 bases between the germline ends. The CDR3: CASSQPPVTEAFF. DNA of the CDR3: TGTGCCAGCAGCCAACCTCCCGTCACTGAAGCTTTCTTT.

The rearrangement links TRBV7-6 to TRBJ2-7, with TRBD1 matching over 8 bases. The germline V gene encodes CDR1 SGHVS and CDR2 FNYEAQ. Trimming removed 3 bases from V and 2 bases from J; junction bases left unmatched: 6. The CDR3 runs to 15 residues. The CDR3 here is CASSLAGGKTYEQYF. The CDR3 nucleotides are TGTGCCAGCAGCTTGGCAGGGGGCAAGACCTACGAGCAGTACTTC.

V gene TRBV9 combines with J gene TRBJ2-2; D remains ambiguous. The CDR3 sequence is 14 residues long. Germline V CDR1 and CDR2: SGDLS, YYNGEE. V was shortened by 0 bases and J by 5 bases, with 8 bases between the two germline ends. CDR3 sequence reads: CASSVVSRTGELFF. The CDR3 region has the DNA TGTGCCAGCAGCGTAGTGTCTAGGACCGGGGAGCTGTTTTTT.

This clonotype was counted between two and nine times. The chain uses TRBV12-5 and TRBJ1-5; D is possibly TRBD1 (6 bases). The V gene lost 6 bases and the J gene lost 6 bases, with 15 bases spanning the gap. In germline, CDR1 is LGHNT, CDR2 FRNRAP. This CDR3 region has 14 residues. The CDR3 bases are TGTGCTAGTGGGAGGGGGGTTCCAAGTCAGCCCCAGCATTTT. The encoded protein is CASGRGVPSQPQHF.

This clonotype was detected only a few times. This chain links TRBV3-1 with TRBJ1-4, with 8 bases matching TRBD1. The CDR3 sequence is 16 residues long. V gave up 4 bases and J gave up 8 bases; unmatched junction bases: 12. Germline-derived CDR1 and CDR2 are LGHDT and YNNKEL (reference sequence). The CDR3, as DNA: TGTGCCAGCAGCCCATTGTGGACAGGGAGTGGCGAAAAACTGTTTTTT. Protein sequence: CASSPLWTGSGEKLFF.

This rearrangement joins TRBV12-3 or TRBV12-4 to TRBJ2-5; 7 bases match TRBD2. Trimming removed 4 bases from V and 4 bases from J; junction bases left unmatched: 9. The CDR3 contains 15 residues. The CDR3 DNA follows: TGTGCCAGCAGTTCCCGTTCGGGAGGCCCAGAGACCCAGTACTTC. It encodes CASSSRSGGPETQYF.

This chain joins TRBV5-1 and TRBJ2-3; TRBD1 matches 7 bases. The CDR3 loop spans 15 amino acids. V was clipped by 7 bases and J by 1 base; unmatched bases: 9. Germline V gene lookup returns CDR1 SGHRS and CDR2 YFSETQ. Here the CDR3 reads CASGFRDRGTDTQYF. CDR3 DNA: TGCGCCAGCGGATTCCGGGACAGAGGCACAGATACGCAGTATTTT.

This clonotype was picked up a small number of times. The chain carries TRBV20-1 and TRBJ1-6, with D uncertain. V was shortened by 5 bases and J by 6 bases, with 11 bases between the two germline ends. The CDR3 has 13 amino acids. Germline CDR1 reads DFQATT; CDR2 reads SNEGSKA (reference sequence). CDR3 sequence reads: CSAQVGSNSPLHF. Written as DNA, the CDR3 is TGCAGTGCTCAAGTGGGTAGTAATTCACCCCTCCACTTT.